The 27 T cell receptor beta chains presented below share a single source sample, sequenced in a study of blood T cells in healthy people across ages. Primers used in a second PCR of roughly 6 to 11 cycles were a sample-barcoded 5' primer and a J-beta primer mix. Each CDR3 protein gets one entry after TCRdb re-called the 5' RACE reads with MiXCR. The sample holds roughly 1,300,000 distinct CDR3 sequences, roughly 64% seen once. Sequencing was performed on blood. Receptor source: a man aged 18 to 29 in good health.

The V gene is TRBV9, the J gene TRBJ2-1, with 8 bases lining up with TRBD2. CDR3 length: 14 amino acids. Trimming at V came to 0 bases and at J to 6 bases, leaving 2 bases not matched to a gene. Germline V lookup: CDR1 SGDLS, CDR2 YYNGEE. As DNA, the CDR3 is TGTGCCAGCAGCGTAGGACTAGCGATCAATGAGCAGTTCTTC. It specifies CASSVGLAINEQFF.

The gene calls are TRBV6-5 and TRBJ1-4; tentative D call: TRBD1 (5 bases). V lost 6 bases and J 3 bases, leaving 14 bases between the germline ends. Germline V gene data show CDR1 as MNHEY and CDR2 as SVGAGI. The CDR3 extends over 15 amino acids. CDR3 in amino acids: CASRPRQTANEKLFF. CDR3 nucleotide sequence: TGTGCCAGCAGACCGAGACAGACTGCTAATGAAAAACTGTTTTTT.

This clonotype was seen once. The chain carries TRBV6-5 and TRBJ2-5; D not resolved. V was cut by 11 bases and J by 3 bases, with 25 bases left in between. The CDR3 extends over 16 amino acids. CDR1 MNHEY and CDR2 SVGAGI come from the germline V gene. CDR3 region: CAGTTADSAREETQYF. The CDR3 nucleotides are TGTGCCGGCACCACGGCGGATTCGGCAAGGGAAGAGACCCAGTACTTC.

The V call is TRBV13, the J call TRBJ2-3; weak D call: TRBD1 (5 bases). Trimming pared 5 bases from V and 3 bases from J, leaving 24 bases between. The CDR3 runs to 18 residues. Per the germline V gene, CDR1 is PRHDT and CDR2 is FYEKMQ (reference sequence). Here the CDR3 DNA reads TGTGCCAGCAGCCCCGGCCAAGGTGCAGGGATAGTGACAGATACGCAGTATTTT. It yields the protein CASSPGQGAGIVTDTQYF.

CDR3 nucleotide sequence: TGTGCCAGCAAGGGCGGAGCCTCTGGGGCCAACGTCCTGACTTTC. Its protein is CASKGGASGANVLTF. This rearrangement joins TRBV12-3 or TRBV12-4 to TRBJ2-6; D not resolved. Trimming shortened V by 7 bases and J by 0 bases, and 10 bases separated the two germline ends. This CDR3 spans 15 amino acids.

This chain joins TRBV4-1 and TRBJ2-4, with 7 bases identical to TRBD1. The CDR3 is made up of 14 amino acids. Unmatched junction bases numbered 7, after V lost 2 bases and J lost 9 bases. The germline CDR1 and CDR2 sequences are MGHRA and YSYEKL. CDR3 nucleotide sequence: TGCGCCAGCAGCCAAATTGACAGGGTTGGCATTCAGTACTTC. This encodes CASSQIDRVGIQYF.

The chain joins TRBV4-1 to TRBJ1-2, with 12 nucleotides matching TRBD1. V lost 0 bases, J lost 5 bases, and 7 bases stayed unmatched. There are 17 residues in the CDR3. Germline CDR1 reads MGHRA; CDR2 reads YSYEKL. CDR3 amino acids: CASSQDEGTGGGYGYTF. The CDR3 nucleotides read TGCGCCAGCAGCCAAGATGAGGGGACAGGGGGCGGGTATGGCTACACCTTC.

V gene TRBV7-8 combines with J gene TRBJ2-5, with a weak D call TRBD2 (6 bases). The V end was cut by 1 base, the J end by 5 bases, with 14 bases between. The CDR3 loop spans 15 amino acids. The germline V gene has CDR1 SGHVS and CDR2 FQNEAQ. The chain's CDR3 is CASSLGDSQVETQYF. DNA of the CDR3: TGTGCCAGCAGCTTAGGGGACTCCCAGGTTGAGACCCAGTACTTC.

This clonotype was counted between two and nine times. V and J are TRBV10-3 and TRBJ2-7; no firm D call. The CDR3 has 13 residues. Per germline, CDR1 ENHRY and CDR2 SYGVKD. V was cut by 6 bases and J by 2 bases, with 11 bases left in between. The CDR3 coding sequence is TGTGCCATCAGACCCCCAGAAACCTACGAGCAGTACTTC. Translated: CAIRPPETYEQYF.

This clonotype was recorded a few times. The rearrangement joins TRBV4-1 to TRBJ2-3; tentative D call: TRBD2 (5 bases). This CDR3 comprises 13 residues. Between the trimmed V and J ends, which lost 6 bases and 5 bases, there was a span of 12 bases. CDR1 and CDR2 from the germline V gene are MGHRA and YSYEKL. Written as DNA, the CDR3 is TGCGCCAGCAGACAGACCGGGGAAGATACGCAGTATTTT. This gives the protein CASRQTGEDTQYF.

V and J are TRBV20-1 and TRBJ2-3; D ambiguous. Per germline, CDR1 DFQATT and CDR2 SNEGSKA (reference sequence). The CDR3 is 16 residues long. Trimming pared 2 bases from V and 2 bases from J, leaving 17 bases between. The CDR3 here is CSARNPAGLITDTQYF. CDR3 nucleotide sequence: TGCAGTGCTAGAAACCCCGCTGGCCTAATCACAGATACGCAGTATTTT.

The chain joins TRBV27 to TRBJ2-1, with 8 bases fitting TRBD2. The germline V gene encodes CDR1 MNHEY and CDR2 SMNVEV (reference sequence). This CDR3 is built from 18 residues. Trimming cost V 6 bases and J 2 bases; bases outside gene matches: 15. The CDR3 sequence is CASSPNSLAGETYNEQFF. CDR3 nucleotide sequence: TGTGCCAGCAGCCCGAATTCTCTAGCGGGCGAAACCTACAATGAGCAGTTCTTC.

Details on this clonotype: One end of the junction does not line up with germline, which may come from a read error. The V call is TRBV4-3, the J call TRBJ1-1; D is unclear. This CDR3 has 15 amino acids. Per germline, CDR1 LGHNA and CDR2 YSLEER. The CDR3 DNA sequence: TGCGCCGGCAGCCAAGGTAGAACAGCGGGCACTGAAGCTTTCTTT. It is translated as CAGSQGRTAGTEAFF.

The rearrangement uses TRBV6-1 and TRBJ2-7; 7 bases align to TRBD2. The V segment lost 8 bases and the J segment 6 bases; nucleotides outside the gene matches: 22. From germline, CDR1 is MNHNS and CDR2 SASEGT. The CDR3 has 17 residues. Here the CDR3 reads CASDPGTTPQGRVEQYF. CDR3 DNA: TGTGCCAGCGACCCCGGGACTACACCCCAAGGTAGAGTCGAGCAGTACTTC.

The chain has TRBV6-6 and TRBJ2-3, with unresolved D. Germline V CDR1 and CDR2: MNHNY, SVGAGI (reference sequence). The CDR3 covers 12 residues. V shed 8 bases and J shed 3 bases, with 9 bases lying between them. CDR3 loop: CASGLETDTQYF. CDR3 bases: TGTGCCAGCGGGCTAGAAACAGATACGCAGTATTTT.

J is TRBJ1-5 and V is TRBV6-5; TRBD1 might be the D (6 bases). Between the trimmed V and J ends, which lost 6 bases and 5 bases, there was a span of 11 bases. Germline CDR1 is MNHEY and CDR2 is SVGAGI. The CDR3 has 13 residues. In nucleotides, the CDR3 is TGTGCCAGCAGGAGGGGGGCCGATCAGCCCCAGCATTTT. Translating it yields CASRRGADQPQHF.

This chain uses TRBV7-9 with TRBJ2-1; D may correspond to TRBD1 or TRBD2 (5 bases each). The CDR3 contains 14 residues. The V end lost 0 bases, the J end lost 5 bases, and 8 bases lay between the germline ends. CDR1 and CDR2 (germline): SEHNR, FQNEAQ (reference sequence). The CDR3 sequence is CASSLAGTHNEQFF. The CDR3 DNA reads TGTGCCAGCAGCTTAGCCGGGACCCACAATGAGCAGTTCTTC. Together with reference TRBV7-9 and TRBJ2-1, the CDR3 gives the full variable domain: DTGVSQNPRHKITKRGQNVTFRCDPISEHNRLYWYRQTLGQGPEFLTYFQNEAQLEKSRLLSDRFSAERPKGSFSTLEIQRTEQGDSAMYLCASSLAGTHNEQFFGPGTRLTVL.

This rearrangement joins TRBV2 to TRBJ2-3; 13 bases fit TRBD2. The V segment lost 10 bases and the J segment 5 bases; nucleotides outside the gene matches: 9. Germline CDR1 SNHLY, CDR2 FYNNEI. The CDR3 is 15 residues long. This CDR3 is CAKSTSGGALDTQYF. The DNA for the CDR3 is TGTGCCAAATCTACTAGCGGGGGGGCCTTAGATACGCAGTATTTT.

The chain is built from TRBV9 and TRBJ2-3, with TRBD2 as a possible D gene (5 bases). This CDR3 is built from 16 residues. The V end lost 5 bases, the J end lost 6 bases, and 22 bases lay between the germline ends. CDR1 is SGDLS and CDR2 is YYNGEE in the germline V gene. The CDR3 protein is CASRNVERQERDTQYF. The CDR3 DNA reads TGTGCCAGCAGAAACGTAGAGCGGCAGGAGAGGGATACGCAGTATTTT.

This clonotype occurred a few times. The CDR3 protein is CASSDSRTGGDTQYF. The CDR3 coding sequence is TGTGCCAGCAGTGACTCGAGAACGGGGGGAGATACGCAGTATTTT. The V and J genes are TRBV6-4 and TRBJ2-3; 7 bases align to TRBD2. Germline CDR1 MRHNA, CDR2 SNTAGT. With V trimmed by 0 bases and J by 5 bases, 5 bases remained unmatched. The CDR3 has 15 amino acids.

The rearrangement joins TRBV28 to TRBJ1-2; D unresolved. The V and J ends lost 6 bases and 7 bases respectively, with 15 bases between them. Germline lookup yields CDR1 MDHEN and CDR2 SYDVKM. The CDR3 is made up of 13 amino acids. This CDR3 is CASRLNTGIGYTF. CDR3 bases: TGTGCCAGCAGACTCAATACGGGTATTGGCTACACCTTC.

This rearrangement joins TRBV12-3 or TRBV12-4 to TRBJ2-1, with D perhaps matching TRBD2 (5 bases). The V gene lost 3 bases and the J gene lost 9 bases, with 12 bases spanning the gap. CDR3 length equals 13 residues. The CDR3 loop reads CASSFREWGEQFF. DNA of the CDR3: TGTGCCAGCAGTTTTAGGGAGTGGGGTGAGCAGTTCTTC.

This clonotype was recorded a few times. The CDR3 DNA is TGTGCCAGCAGCTTATCAGGGCAGCCCCAAGAGACCCAGTACTTC. It codes for CASSLSGQPQETQYF. The chain employs TRBV7-9 and TRBJ2-5, with D perhaps matching TRBD1 (5 bases). Germline V gene sequence: CDR1 SEHNR, CDR2 FQNEAQ (reference sequence). The CDR3 sequence is 15 residues long. The V end lost 2 bases, the J end lost 1 base, and 11 bases lay between the germline ends.

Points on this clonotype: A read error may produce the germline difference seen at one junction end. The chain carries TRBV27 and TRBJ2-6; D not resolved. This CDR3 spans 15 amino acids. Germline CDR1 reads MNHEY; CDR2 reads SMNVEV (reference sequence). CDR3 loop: CAGSLTLSGANVLTF. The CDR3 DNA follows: TGTGCCGGCAGTTTAACGCTCTCTGGGGCCAACGTCCTGACTTTC.

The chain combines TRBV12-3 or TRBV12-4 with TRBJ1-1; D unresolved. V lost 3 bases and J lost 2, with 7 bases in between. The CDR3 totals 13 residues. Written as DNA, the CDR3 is TGTGCCAGCAGTTTTATTGATAACACTGAAGCTTTCTTT. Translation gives CASSFIDNTEAFF.

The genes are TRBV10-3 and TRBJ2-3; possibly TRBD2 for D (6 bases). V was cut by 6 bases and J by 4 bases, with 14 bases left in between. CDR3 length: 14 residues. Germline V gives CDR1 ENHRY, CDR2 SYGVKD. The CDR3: CAISASPSADTQYF. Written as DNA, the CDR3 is TGTGCCATCAGCGCTAGCCCTAGCGCAGATACGCAGTATTTT.

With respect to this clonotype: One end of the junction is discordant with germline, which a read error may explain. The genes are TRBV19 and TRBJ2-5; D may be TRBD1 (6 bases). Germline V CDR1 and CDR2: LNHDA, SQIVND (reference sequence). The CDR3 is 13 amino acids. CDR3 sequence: CASSKQGWETQYF. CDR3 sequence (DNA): TGTGCTAGTAGTAAACAGGGATGGGAGACCCAGTACTTC.